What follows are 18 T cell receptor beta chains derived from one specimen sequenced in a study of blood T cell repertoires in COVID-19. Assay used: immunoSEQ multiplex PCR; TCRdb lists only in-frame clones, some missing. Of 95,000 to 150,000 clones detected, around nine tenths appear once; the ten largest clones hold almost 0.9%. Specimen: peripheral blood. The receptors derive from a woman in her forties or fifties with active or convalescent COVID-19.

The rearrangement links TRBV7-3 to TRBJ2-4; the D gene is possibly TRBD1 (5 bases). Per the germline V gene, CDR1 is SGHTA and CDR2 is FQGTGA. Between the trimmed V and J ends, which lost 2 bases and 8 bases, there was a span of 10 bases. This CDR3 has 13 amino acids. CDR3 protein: CASSLQGRDIQYF. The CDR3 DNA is TGTGCCAGCAGCTTACAGGGAAGGGACATTCAGTACTTC.

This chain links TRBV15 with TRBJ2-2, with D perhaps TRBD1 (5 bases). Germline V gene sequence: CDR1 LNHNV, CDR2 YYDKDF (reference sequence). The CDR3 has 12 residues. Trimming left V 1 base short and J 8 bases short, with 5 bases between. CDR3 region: CATSRAGGELFF. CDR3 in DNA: TGTGCCACCAGCAGAGCAGGGGGGGAGCTGTTTTTT.

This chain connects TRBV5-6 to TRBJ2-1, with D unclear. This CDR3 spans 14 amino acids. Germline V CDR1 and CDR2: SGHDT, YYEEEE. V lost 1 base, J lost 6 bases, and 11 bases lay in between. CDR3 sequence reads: CASSLSTFVNEQFF. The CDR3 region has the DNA TGTGCCAGCAGCTTGTCTACGTTCGTCAATGAGCAGTTCTTC. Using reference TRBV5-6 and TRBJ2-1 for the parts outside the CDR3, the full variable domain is DAGVTQSPTHLIKTRGQQVTLRCSPKSGHDTVSWYQQALGQGPQFIFQYYEEEERQRGNFPDRFSGHQFPNYSSELNVNALLLGDSALYLCASSLSTFVNEQFFGPGTRLTVL.

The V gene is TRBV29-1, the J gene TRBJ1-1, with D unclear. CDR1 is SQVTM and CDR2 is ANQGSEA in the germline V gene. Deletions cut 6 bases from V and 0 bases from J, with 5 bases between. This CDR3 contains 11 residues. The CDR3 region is CSVSMNTEAFF. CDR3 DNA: TGCAGCGTCAGTATGAACACTGAAGCTTTCTTT.

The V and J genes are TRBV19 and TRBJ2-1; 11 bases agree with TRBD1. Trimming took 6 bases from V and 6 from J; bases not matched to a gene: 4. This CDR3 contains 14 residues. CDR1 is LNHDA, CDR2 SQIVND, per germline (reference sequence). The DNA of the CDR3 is TGTGCCAGTAGGGACAGGGGGCAAGTCAATGAGCAGTTCTTC. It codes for CASRDRGQVNEQFF. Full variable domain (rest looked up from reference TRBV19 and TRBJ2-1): DGGITQSPKYLFRKEGQNVTLSCEQNLNHDAMYWYRQDPGQGLRLIYYSQIVNDFQKGDIAEGYSVSREKKESFPLTVTSAQKNPTAFYLCASRDRGQVNEQFFGPGTRLTVL.

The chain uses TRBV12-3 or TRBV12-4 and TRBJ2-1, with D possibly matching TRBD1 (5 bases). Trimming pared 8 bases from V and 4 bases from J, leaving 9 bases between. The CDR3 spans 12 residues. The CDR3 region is CASSAGYNEQFF. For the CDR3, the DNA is TGTGCCAGCTCGGCAGGGTACAATGAGCAGTTCTTC.

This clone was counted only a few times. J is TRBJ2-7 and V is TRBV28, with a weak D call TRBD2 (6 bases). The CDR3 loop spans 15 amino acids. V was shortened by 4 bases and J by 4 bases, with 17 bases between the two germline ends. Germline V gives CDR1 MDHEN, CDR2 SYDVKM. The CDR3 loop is CASSSPGTGVYEQYF. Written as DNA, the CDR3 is TGTGCCAGCAGTTCCCCCGGGACGGGGGTGTACGAGCAGTACTTC.

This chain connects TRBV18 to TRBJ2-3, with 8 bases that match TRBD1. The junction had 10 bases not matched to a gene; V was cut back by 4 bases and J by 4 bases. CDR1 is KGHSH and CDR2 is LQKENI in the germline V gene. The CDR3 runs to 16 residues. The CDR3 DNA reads TGTGCCAGCTCACTCCGGGCAGGGGGCAATGCAGATACGCAGTATTTT. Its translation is CASSLRAGGNADTQYF.

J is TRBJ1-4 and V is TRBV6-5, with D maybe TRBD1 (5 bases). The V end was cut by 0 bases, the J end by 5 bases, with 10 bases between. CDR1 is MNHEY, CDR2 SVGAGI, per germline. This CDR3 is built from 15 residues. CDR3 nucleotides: TGTGCCAGCAGTTACTCGGCAGGGAGGAATGAAAAACTGTTTTTT. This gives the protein CASSYSAGRNEKLFF.

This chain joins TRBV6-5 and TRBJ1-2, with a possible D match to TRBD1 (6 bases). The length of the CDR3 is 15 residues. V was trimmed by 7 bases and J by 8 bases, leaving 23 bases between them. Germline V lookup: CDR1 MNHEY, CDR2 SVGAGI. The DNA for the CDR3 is TGTGCCAGCATAGTCGCCCCAACCGGGACACCGGGCTACACCTTC. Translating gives CASIVAPTGTPGYTF.

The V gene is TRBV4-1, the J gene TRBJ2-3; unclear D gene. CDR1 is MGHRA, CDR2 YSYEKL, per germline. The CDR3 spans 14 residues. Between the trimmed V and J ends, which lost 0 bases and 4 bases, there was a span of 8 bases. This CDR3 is CASSQEPTADTQYF. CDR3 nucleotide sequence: TGCGCCAGCAGCCAAGAACCCACGGCAGATACGCAGTATTTT.

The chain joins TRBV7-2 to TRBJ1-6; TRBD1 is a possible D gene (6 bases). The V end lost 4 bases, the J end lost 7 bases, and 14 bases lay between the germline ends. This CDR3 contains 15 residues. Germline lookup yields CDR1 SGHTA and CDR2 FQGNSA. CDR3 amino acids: CASSYEQGSNSPLHF. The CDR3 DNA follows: TGTGCCAGCAGCTACGAACAGGGTTCCAATTCACCCCTCCACTTT.

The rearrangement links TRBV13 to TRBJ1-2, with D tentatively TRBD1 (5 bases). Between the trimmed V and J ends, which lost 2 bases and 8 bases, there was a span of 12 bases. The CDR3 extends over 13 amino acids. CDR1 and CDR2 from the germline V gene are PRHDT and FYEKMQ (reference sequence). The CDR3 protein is CASSLRAGRGYTF. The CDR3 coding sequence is TGTGCCAGCAGCTTAAGGGCAGGGCGCGGCTACACCTTC. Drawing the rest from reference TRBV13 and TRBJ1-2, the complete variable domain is AAGVIQSPRHLIKEKRETATLKCYPIPRHDTVYWYQQGPGQDPQFLISFYEKMQSDKGSIPDRFSAQQFSDYHSELNMSSLELGDSALYFCASSLRAGRGYTFGSGTRLTVV.

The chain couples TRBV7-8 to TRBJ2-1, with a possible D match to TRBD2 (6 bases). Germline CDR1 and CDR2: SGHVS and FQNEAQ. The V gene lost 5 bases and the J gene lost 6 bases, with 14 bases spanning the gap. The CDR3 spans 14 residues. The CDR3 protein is CASSPRGFANEQFF. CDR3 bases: TGTGCCAGCAGCCCCCGGGGGTTCGCCAATGAGCAGTTCTTC.

CDR3 coding DNA: TGTGCCAGCAGTGCCCGACTAGCGGGAGGGTACAATGAGCAGTTCTTC. It is translated as CASSARLAGGYNEQFF. The chain joins TRBV6-1 to TRBJ2-1, with 14 positions matching TRBD2. The CDR3 has 16 amino acids. Germline V gene sequence: CDR1 MNHNS, CDR2 SASEGT. V lost 4 bases, J lost 4 bases, and 3 bases stayed unmatched.

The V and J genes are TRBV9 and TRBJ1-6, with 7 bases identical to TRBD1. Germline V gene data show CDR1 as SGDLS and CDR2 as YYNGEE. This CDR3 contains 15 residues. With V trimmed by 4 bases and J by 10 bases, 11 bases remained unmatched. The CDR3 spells CASSPRQGTRSPLHF. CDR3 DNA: TGTGCCAGCAGCCCCCGACAGGGAACAAGATCACCCCTCCACTTT.

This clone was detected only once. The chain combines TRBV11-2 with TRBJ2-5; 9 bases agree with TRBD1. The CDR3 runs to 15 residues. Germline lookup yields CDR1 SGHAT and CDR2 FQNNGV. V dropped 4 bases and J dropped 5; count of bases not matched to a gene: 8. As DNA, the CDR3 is TGTGCCAGCAGCTCAGGGACAGGGAGGCGTGAGACCCAGTACTTC. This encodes CASSSGTGRRETQYF.

The CDR3: CASSYSIISGIYEQYF. The CDR3 DNA sequence: TGTGCCAGCAGTTACTCGATTATTAGCGGGATCTACGAGCAGTACTTC. The chain carries TRBV6-5 and TRBJ2-7; TRBD2 matches at 8 bases. The CDR3 consists of 16 residues. Germline CDR1 and CDR2: MNHEY and SVGAGI. The junction had 7 bases not matched to a gene; V was cut back by 0 bases and J by 3 bases.